A single sample is the source of the 19 T cell receptor beta chains below, sequenced in a study of long-term antiretroviral therapy in people with HIV (dated by TCRdb to between 2021 and 2023). The immunoSEQ hsTCRB v3.0 assay was used at survey level resolution to sequence the TRB variable region. Imported from immuneACCESS, the table was reduced by TCRdb to in-frame sequences with V and J called. These copies leave out some clones; in studies compared against another copy, an unresolved V gene accounts for under half, and the cause of the remainder is not known. Recorded for this sample are roughly 16,000 clones; around 77% of them occurred a single time. The ten largest make up 11% of the sample. The sample here was unsorted PBMCs, taken 2.3 years after starting antiretroviral therapy. The receptors come from a woman in her thirties or forties with HIV.

This chain uses TRBV18 with TRBJ2-3; D call uncertain. Looked up from germline, CDR1 is KGHSH and CDR2 is LQKENI. The CDR3 is 15 amino acids. The V gene lost 4 bases and the J gene lost 0 bases, with 11 bases spanning the gap. Here the CDR3 reads CASSRARTSTDTQYF. DNA of the CDR3: TGTGCCAGCTCACGGGCGAGAACTAGCACAGATACGCAGTATTTT.

The chain couples TRBV30 to TRBJ2-7; D remains ambiguous. The CDR3 totals 13 residues. V lost 4 bases, J lost 0 bases, and 10 bases lay in between. Germline assignment: CDR1 GTSNPN and CDR2 SVGIG (reference sequence). The DNA of the CDR3 is TGTGCCTGGAAGTCGGGCAGCTCCTACGAGCAGTACTTC. Its translation is CAWKSGSSYEQYF.

This sequence joins TRBV14 and TRBJ2-3; unclear D gene. The CDR3 consists of 15 residues. Trimming took off 4 bases at V and 2 bases at J, with 13 bases between the two ends. Germline CDR1 SGHDN, CDR2 FVKESK. The CDR3 bases are TGTGCCAGCAGCCCCCGGGCCCGGGCCACAGATACGCAGTATTTT. Its protein product is CASSPRARATDTQYF.

This chain uses TRBV5-1 with TRBJ2-5; 9 nucleotides agree with TRBD1. The ends lost 0 bases at V and 5 bases at J; junction bases unmatched: 8. CDR3 size: 16 residues. The germline V gene encodes CDR1 SGHRS and CDR2 YFSETQ. The CDR3 coding sequence is TGCGCCAGCAGCTTGGGGACACAGGGGGCGTCGGAGACCCAGTACTTC. Encoded protein: CASSLGTQGASETQYF.

This clone was counted a few times. The chain combines TRBV27 with TRBJ2-7; TRBD1 matches at 10 bases. Per the germline V gene, CDR1 is MNHEY and CDR2 is SMNVEV (reference sequence). CDR3 length: 14 amino acids. V lost 5 bases and J lost 2; bases outside the gene matches: 3. This chain's CDR3 is CASSTGTGAYEQYF. In nucleotides, the CDR3 is TGTGCCAGCAGTACAGGGACAGGGGCCTACGAGCAGTACTTC.

This clone occurred once. The chain has TRBV6-5 and TRBJ2-3; 9 nucleotides agree with TRBD1. CDR3 length: 15 amino acids. Germline V gene sequence: CDR1 MNHEY, CDR2 SVGAGI. The V and J ends lost 6 bases and 3 bases, in that order; junction bases with no gene match: 7. The CDR3 protein is CASSRQGGRTDTQYF. CDR3 DNA sequence: TGTGCCAGCAGCAGACAGGGGGGGCGTACAGATACGCAGTATTTT.

This clone was observed a handful of times. This chain connects TRBV9 to TRBJ2-7; 12 bases agree with TRBD2. Per the germline V gene, CDR1 is SGDLS and CDR2 is YYNGEE. Trimming cost V 5 bases and J 3 bases; bases outside gene matches: 3. The CDR3 sequence is 14 residues long. The CDR3 DNA follows: TGTGCCAGCAGTCAGACTAGCGGGAGCTACGAGCAGTACTTC. Amino acid sequence: CASSQTSGSYEQYF.

The gene calls are TRBV6-1 and TRBJ2-7; 8 bases match TRBD2. Unmatched junction bases numbered 3, after V lost 2 bases and J lost 3 bases. The CDR3 length is 14 residues. Germline values: CDR1 MNHNS, CDR2 SASEGT. CDR3 sequence (DNA): TGTGCCAGCAGTGAATCGGGGGGGGGCTACGAGCAGTACTTC. Protein: CASSESGGGYEQYF.

This clone occurred once. The V call is TRBV21-1, the J call TRBJ1-5; no DNA check was done on the table's D call, TRBD1. TRBV21-1 is annotated as a pseudogene. This CDR3 contains 19 residues. CDR3 DNA sequence: TGTGCCAGCAGCCGATACCGGGACAGGGGCCTTTCGGGCAATCAGCCCCAGCATTTT. This gives the protein CASSRYRDRGLSGNQPQHF.

The J gene is TRBJ2-1, the V gene TRBV10-3; TRBD1 matches at 12 bases. The CDR3 consists of 16 residues. The V and J ends lost 2 bases and 7 bases, in that order; junction bases with no gene match: 6. Germline CDR1 reads ENHRY; CDR2 reads SYGVKD. Written as DNA, the CDR3 is TGTGCCATCAGTGAGCCCGGGACAGGGGGCCGGAATGAGCAGTTCTTC. Translated: CAISEPGTGGRNEQFF.

The chain combines TRBV9 with TRBJ1-3; 7 positions match TRBD1. CDR3 length equals 15 residues. Germline loops: CDR1 SGDLS, CDR2 YYNGEE. Trimming cost V 5 bases and J 0 bases; bases outside gene matches: 5. CDR3 residues: CASSTQGNSGNTIYF. DNA of the CDR3: TGTGCCAGCAGTACACAGGGGAACTCTGGAAACACCATATATTTT.

The chain uses TRBV10-2 and TRBJ1-4, with 10 bases identical to TRBD1. This CDR3 is 15 amino acids long. CDR1 WSHSY and CDR2 SAAADI come from the germline V gene. J was trimmed by 6 bases and V by 7 bases; bases with no gene match: 8. This CDR3 is CASNRDRGDHEKLFF. In nucleotides, the CDR3 is TGCGCCAGCAATCGGGACAGGGGCGATCATGAAAAACTGTTTTTT.

This clone was counted only a few times. The genes are TRBV15 and TRBJ1-5, with unresolved D. Deletions cut 0 bases from V and 0 bases from J, with 6 bases between. The germline V gene encodes CDR1 LNHNV and CDR2 YYDKDF (reference sequence). The CDR3 runs 15 residues. The CDR3 loop reads CATSREGNSNQPQHF. CDR3 DNA sequence: TGTGCCACCAGCAGAGAGGGGAATAGCAATCAGCCCCAGCATTTT.

The rearrangement links TRBV2 to TRBJ2-7, with 7 bases identical to TRBD1. Trimming removed 4 bases from V and 3 bases from J; junction bases left unmatched: 3. The germline CDR1 and CDR2 sequences are SNHLY and FYNNEI. The CDR3 loop spans 13 amino acids. This CDR3 is CASSGRGNYEQYF. In nucleotides, the CDR3 is TGTGCCAGCAGTGGCAGGGGGAACTACGAGCAGTACTTC.

V usage is TRBV9 and J usage is TRBJ2-3; D is undetermined. In germline, CDR1 is SGDLS, CDR2 YYNGEE. The CDR3 contains 16 residues. V lost 0 bases, J lost 3 bases, and 14 bases lay in between. The CDR3 DNA reads TGTGCCAGCAGCGTAGGAACTCTGGAAGTAACAGATACGCAGTATTTT. Its translation is CASSVGTLEVTDTQYF.

The chain joins TRBV19 to TRBJ2-6, with a weak D call TRBD2 (5 bases). This CDR3 is 16 amino acids long. V lost 4 bases to trimming and J lost 0 bases, with 10 bases between them. Per the germline V gene, CDR1 is LNHDA and CDR2 is SQIVND (reference sequence). CDR3 sequence (DNA): TGTGCCAGTAGTACCCTAACTAGCTCTGGGGCCAACGTCCTGACTTTC. Protein product: CASSTLTSSGANVLTF.

This sequence joins TRBV5-1 and TRBJ2-1; D remains ambiguous. The CDR3 length is 15 residues. V lost 2 bases and J 4 bases, leaving 13 bases between the germline ends. Germline V CDR1 and CDR2: SGHRS, YFSETQ. The CDR3 here is CASSFSQLTYNEQFF. The CDR3, as DNA: TGCGCCAGCAGCTTCAGCCAACTGACTTACAATGAGCAGTTCTTC.

This chain uses TRBV5-1 with TRBJ1-1, with 11 bases lining up with TRBD1. CDR1 and CDR2 from the germline V gene are SGHRS and YFSETQ. V dropped 4 bases and J dropped 5; count of bases not matched to a gene: 7. The CDR3 is made up of 15 amino acids. As DNA, the CDR3 is TGCGCCAGCAGCCCCGGACAGGGGGCTTTGACTGAAGCTTTCTTT. The encoded protein is CASSPGQGALTEAFF.

The V gene is TRBV10-3, the J gene TRBJ2-7, with D perhaps TRBD2 (6 bases). Germline V gives CDR1 ENHRY, CDR2 SYGVKD. With 7 bases removed from V and 0 bases from J, the gap between germline ends came to 10 bases. The CDR3 length is 13 residues. CDR3 DNA sequence: TGTGCCATCAAGGACGGGAGCTCCTACGAGCAGTACTTC. This codes for CAIKDGSSYEQYF.